A single sample is the source of the 7 T cell receptor beta chains below, sequenced in a study of CXCR3-negative and CXCR3-positive naive CD8 T cells. Their recognized antigens are unknown. 5' RACE with UMI labels generated the TRB cDNA libraries. TCRdb re-called the 5' RACE reads; every CDR3 protein appears as one record, without DNA. Its clone listing holds 75,000 to 90,000 distinct CDR3 sequences. Overall study results and limits: Naive cells that were CXCR3-positive had more hydrophobic TRB CDR3s (compared with CXCR3-negative naive cells).

The source material was naive CXCR3+ CD8+ T cells from blood. Subset of the sample: CD45RO-CCR7+CD27+CD95- naive CD8+ T cells expressing CXCR3 (TNR3+). Receptors originate from a human donor in good health. Some clones in this sample may be carry-over from other donors' samples.

The V call is TRBV29-1, the J call TRBJ2-5. The CDR3 has 13 residues. Germline CDR1 is SQVTM and CDR2 is ANQGSEA. The CDR3 loop reads CSVVAPNQETQYF.

This chain's CDR3 is CSVEDGRGGQYF. The rearrangement links TRBV29-1 to TRBJ2-7; TCRdb reports TRBD2, a call that lacks DNA to check it against. Per the germline V gene, CDR1 is SQVTM and CDR2 is ANQGSEA. The CDR3 extends over 12 amino acids.

The chain joins TRBV6-5 to TRBJ2-1. The CDR3 runs to 15 residues. Germline CDR1 is MNHEY and CDR2 is SVGAGI. CDR3 in amino acids: CASSYNAIPYNEQFF.

This chain links TRBV2 with TRBJ2-1; checking the TCRdb D call of TRBD2 is not possible without DNA. The CDR3 contains 12 residues. The germline V gene has CDR1 SNHLY and CDR2 FYNNEI. CDR3 loop: CASTLTNSKQFF. Based on the CDR3 plus reference TRBV2 and TRBJ2-1, the full variable domain is EPEVTQTPSHQVTQMGQEVILRCVPISNHLYFYWYRQILGQKVEFLVSFYNNEISEKSEIFDDQFSVERPDGSNFTLKIRSTKLEDSAMYFCASTLTNSKQFFGPGTRLTVL.

V and J are TRBV7-2 and TRBJ2-7. CDR1 and CDR2 from the germline V gene are SGHTA and FQGNSA. CDR3 length equals 14 residues. This CDR3 is CASSTEGTTYEQYF. The entire variable domain, with the rest obtained from reference TRBV7-2 and TRBJ2-7, is as follows: GAGVSQSPSNKVTEKGKDVELRCDPISGHTALYWYRQSLGQGLEFLIYFQGNSAPDKSGLPSDRFSAERTGGSVSTLTIQRTQQEDSAVYLCASSTEGTTYEQYFGPGTRLTVT.

The V gene is TRBV5-5, the J gene TRBJ2-7; TCRdb's D call of TRBD1 is untestable without DNA. CDR3 length: 14 amino acids. Germline assignment: CDR1 SGHKS and CDR2 YYEKEE (reference sequence). The CDR3 reads CASSWWTGAGEQYF. The whole variable domain, remainder taken from reference TRBV5-5 and TRBJ2-7, is DAGVTQSPTHLIKTRGQQVTLRCSPISGHKSVSWYQQVLGQGPQFIFQYYEKEERGRGNFPDRFSARQFPNYSSELNVNALLLGDSALYLCASSWWTGAGEQYFGPGTRLTVT.

This chain uses TRBV4-2 with TRBJ1-1. Germline loops: CDR1 LGHNA, CDR2 YNFKEQ. CDR3 length: 14 amino acids. CDR3: CASSQEGLSTEAFF.